Given below is one T cell receptor beta chain in context. The data belong to a study of cytomegalovirus exposure and HLA in healthy donors. The PCR ran on 60 Vbeta and 13 Jbeta primers. Some clones are missing from TCRdb's copy, which holds only in-frame ones; the method was immunoSEQ multiplex PCR. The sample lists some 180,000 clones; about 9.4% were seen once. Germline assignment: CDR1 DFQATT and CDR2 SNEGSKA (reference sequence). The CDR3 is 11 amino acids. V lost 2 bases, J lost 9 bases, and 8 bases lay in between. The sequencing input was PBMCs. The receptor was derived from a woman in her twenties or thirties in good health and CMV-seropositive. The gene calls are TRBV20-1 and TRBJ2-1, with D tentatively TRBD2 (6 bases). In DNA form, the CDR3 reads TGCAGTGCTAGATTACTAGCTGAGCAGTTCTTC. It is translated as CSARLLAEQFF.